What follows are 4 T cell receptor beta chains derived from one specimen sequenced in a study of blood T cell repertoires in COVID-19. The data were produced by immunoSEQ multiplex PCR, yet TCRdb's version contains in-frame clones alone and is incomplete. The table lists around 500,000 clones, 80% to 90% of them singletons. The sequencing input was peripheral blood. These TCRs come from a human donor in a cohort sampled during active COVID-19.

V usage is TRBV14 and J usage is TRBJ2-5; D remains unclear. The CDR3 is 13 residues long. Trimming pared 0 bases from V and 5 bases from J, leaving 7 bases between. Germline loops: CDR1 SGHDN, CDR2 FVKESK. The CDR3, as DNA: TGTGCCAGCAGCCAAGATCGTGTGGAGACCCAGTACTTC. Amino acids: CASSQDRVETQYF. The whole variable domain, filled in from reference TRBV14 and TRBJ2-5, reads EAGVTQFPSHSVIEKGQTVTLRCDPISGHDNLYWYRRVMGKEIKFLLHFVKESKQDESGMPNNRFLAERTGGTYSTLKVQPAELEDSGVYFCASSQDRVETQYFGPGTRLLVL.

V gene TRBV30 combines with J gene TRBJ2-2, with D uncertain. Trimming removed 7 bases from V and 0 bases from J, with 9 bases in between. The CDR3 runs 13 residues. Germline CDR1 GTSNPN, CDR2 SVGIG (reference sequence). In nucleotides, the CDR3 is TGTGCCTCCCTTCACACGAACACCGGGGAGCTGTTTTTT. Its protein is CASLHTNTGELFF.

The chain joins TRBV5-6 to TRBJ2-3, with TRBD1 identical over 11 bases. The CDR3 spans 15 residues. The ends lost 4 bases at V and 0 bases at J; junction bases unmatched: 1. Germline V gives CDR1 SGHDT, CDR2 YYEEEE. This chain's CDR3 is CASSRDRGSTDTQYF. The DNA of the CDR3 is TGTGCCAGCAGCCGGGACAGGGGGAGCACAGATACGCAGTATTTT.

The gene calls are TRBV7-2 and TRBJ1-2; no reliable D call. Germline V gives CDR1 SGHTA, CDR2 FQGNSA. The CDR3 sequence is 12 residues long. The germline V and J ends were trimmed by 4 bases and 7 bases, with 10 bases remaining between them. CDR3 coding DNA: TGTGCCAGCAGCTCCGAGGAAATTGGCTACACCTTC. Residues: CASSSEEIGYTF.